The rows below give T cell receptor beta chains drawn from one sample of a study of T cells in Graves' hyperthyroidism and ophthalmopathy. Via MiXCR, TCRdb re-called the multiplex PCR reads, giving one row per CDR3 protein. The repertoire holds 730,000 or so distinct CDR3 sequences, with 18% as singletons. The source material was blood. These TCRs come from a woman between 50 and 59 years old with Graves' hyperthyroidism that later progressed to Graves' ophthalmopathy. The CDR3 runs from the conserved cysteine through the conserved F or W. D genes are given only for firm matches. Not all rows give a size; the values are once, few, many and, for expanded clones, a class.

d_call: TRBD1; clone_size: few; v_call: TRBV6-1; j_call: TRBJ2-5; cdr3_nt: TGTGCCAGCAGTACCGGGACAGGACAGGAGACCCAGTACTTC; cdr3_aa: CASSTGTGQETQYF
d_call: .; clone_size: many; v_call: TRBV6-5; j_call: TRBJ1-1; cdr3_nt: TGTGCCAGCAGTTACATGGCCAACACTGAAGCTTTCTTT; cdr3_aa: CASSYMANTEAFF
d_call: .; clone_size: many; v_call: TRBV2; j_call: TRBJ2-5; cdr3_nt: TGTGCCAGCAGCGAGTCTGGCGGGGGCCTAACCCGCCAAGAGACCCAGTACTTC; cdr3_aa: CASSESGGGLTRQETQYF
d_call: .; clone_size: few; v_call: TRBV19; j_call: TRBJ1-1; cdr3_nt: TGTGCCAGTGACGACAGACTGAACACTGAAGCTTTCTTT; cdr3_aa: CASDDRLNTEAFF
d_call: TRBD1; clone_size: few; v_call: TRBV6-1; j_call: TRBJ2-7; cdr3_nt: TGTGCCACGCAGGGGGCCATGGGCTACGAGCAGTACTTC; cdr3_aa: CATQGAMGYEQYF
d_call: .; clone_size: .; v_call: TRBV5-6; j_call: TRBJ1-4; cdr3_nt: TGTGCCAGCAGCTCAAGGCAAGGGTGGCGAAATGAAAAACTGTTTTTT; cdr3_aa: CASSSRQGWRNEKLFF
d_call: TRBD1; clone_size: .; v_call: TRBV2; j_call: TRBJ1-6; cdr3_nt: TGTGCCAGCAGCCAAGATCAGGGGGCCAATTCACCCCTCCACTTT; cdr3_aa: CASSQDQGANSPLHF
d_call: .; clone_size: few; v_call: TRBV29-1; j_call: TRBJ1-1; cdr3_nt: TGCAGCGTCGGGCGGGGGGCCCGGACTGAAGCTTTCTTT; cdr3_aa: CSVGRGARTEAFF
d_call: .; clone_size: .; v_call: TRBV20-1; j_call: TRBJ1-5; cdr3_nt: TGCAGTGCTCCCACTAGGGACGGTTATAGCAATCAGCCCCAGCATTTT; cdr3_aa: CSAPTRDGYSNQPQHF
d_call: TRBD1; clone_size: .; v_call: TRBV6-1; j_call: TRBJ1-4; cdr3_nt: TGTGCCAGCAGAAACACCGGGACAGCGAATGAAAAACTGTTTTTT; cdr3_aa: CASRNTGTANEKLFF
d_call: .; clone_size: many; v_call: TRBV3-1; j_call: TRBJ1-1; cdr3_nt: TGTGCCAGCAGCCAAGAAGGACAAAACACTGAAGCTTTCTTT; cdr3_aa: CASSQEGQNTEAFF
d_call: TRBD1; clone_size: many; v_call: TRBV29-1; j_call: TRBJ2-7; cdr3_nt: TGCAGCGTAACCGGGACAGGGGGCTTCTACGAGCAGTACTTC; cdr3_aa: CSVTGTGGFYEQYF
d_call: TRBD1; clone_size: .; v_call: TRBV29-1; j_call: TRBJ1-1; cdr3_nt: TGCAGCGTCGCATTCAGGGGGCTCACTGAAGCTTTCTTT; cdr3_aa: CSVAFRGLTEAFF
d_call: TRBD1; clone_size: many; v_call: TRBV15; j_call: TRBJ1-5; cdr3_nt: TGTGCCACCAGCAGGCACCGGGACAGGGGTAGTAATCAGCCCCAGCATTTT; cdr3_aa: CATSRHRDRGSNQPQHF
d_call: TRBD2; clone_size: .; v_call: TRBV5-4; j_call: TRBJ2-5; cdr3_nt: TGTGCCAGCAGCTCACATTGGGTAGCGGGAAAAGAGACCCAGTACTTC; cdr3_aa: CASSSHWVAGKETQYF
d_call: .; clone_size: many; v_call: TRBV18; j_call: TRBJ1-2; cdr3_nt: TGTGCCAGCTCACCATCGACAGATAACTATGGCTACACCTTC; cdr3_aa: CASSPSTDNYGYTF
d_call: .; clone_size: few; v_call: TRBV27; j_call: TRBJ1-2; cdr3_nt: TGTGCCAGCAGTTTATCGGCAGGGGACTATGGCTACACCTTC; cdr3_aa: CASSLSAGDYGYTF
d_call: .; clone_size: many; v_call: TRBV6-1; j_call: TRBJ1-1; cdr3_nt: TGTGCCAGTGGTTCTAGTGGCAGAAAAAACACTGAAGCTTTCTTT; cdr3_aa: CASGSSGRKNTEAFF
d_call: .; clone_size: .; v_call: TRBV5-1; j_call: TRBJ2-3; cdr3_nt: TGCGCCAGCAGCTTGGAATGGCGCAGCGATACGCAGTATTTT; cdr3_aa: CASSLEWRSDTQYF
d_call: .; clone_size: .; v_call: TRBV24-1; j_call: TRBJ1-5; cdr3_nt: TGTGCCACCAGTGCGGCAGTTAGCAATCAGCCCCAGCATTTT; cdr3_aa: CATSAAVSNQPQHF
d_call: .; clone_size: many; v_call: TRBV5-1; j_call: TRBJ1-5; cdr3_nt: TGCGCCAGCAGCCGGGGAGGCGGGAGCAATCAGCCCCAGCATTTT; cdr3_aa: CASSRGGGSNQPQHF
d_call: .; clone_size: many; v_call: TRBV11-2; j_call: TRBJ2-5; cdr3_nt: TGTGCCAGCAGCTCCCCCCCGTTCACTCAAGAGACCCAGTACTTC; cdr3_aa: CASSSPPFTQETQYF
d_call: TRBD2; clone_size: .; v_call: TRBV20-1; j_call: TRBJ2-3; cdr3_nt: TGCAGTGCTAGAGATGTAGTTGCGGGGGGAAGCCTGCGTAGCACAGATACGCAGTATTTT; cdr3_aa: CSARDVVAGGSLRSTDTQYF